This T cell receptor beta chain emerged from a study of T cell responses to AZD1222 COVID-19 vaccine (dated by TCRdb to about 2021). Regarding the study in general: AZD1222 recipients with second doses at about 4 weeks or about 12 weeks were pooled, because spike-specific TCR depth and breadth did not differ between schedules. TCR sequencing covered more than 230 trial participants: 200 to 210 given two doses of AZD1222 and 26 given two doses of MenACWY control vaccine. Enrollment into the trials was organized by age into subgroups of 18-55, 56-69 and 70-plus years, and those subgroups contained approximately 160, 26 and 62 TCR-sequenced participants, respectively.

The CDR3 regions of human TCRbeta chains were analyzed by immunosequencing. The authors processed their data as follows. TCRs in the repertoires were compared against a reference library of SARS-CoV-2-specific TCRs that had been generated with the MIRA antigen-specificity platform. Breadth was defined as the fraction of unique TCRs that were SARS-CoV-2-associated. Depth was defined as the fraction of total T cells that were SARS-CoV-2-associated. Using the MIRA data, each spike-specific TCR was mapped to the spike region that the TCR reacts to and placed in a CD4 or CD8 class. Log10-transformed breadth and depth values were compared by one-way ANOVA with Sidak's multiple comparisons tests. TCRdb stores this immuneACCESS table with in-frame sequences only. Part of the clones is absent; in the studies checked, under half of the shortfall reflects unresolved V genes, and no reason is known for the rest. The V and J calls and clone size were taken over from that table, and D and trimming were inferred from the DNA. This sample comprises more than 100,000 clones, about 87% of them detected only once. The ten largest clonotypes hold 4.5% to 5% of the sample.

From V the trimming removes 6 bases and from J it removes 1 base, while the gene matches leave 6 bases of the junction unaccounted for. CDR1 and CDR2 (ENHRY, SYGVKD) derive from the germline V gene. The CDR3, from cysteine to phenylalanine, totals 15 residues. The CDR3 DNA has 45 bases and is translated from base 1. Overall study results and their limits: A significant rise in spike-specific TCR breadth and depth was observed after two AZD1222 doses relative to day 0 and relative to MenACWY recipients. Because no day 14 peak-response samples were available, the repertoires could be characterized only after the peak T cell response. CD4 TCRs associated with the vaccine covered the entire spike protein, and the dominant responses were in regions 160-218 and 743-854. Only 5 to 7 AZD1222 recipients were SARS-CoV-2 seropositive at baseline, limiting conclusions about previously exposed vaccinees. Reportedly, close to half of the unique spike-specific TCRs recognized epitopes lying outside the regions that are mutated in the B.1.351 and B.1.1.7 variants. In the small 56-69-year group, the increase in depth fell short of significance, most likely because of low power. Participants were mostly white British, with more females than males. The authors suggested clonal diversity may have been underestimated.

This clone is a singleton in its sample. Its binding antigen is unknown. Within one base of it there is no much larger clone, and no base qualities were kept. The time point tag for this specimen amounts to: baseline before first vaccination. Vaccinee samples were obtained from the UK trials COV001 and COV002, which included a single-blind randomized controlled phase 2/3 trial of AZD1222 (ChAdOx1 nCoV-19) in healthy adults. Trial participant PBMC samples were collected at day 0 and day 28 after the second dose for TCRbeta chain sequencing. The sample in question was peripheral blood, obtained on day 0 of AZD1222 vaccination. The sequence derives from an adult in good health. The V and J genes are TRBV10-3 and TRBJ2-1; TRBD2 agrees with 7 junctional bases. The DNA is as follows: TGTGCCATCAGGCCGGGGGGAGGTTCCTACAATGAGCAGTTCTTC. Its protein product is CAIRPGGGSYNEQFF.